This passage covers 22 T cell receptor beta chains from one sample sequenced in a study of blood T cell repertoires in COVID-19. Sequencing used immunoSEQ multiplex PCR; TCRdb keeps in-frame clones, though not all of them. The table has over 70,000 clones, about 88% seen once; the top ten hold over 15%. The source material was peripheral blood. The receptors originated from a human donor in a cohort sampled during active COVID-19.

The chain is built from TRBV5-4 and TRBJ1-6; perhaps TRBD1 as D (5 bases). Germline V gives CDR1 SGHNT, CDR2 YYREEE (reference sequence). V gave up 1 base and J gave up 8 bases, with 13 bases separating them. This CDR3 has 15 residues. The CDR3 sequence is CASSLNRPIDSPLHF. CDR3 nucleotide sequence: TGTGCCAGCAGCTTGAACAGGCCTATTGATTCACCCCTCCACTTT.

The rearrangement joins TRBV9 to TRBJ2-5, with 7 bases aligning to TRBD2. Germline-derived CDR1 and CDR2 are SGDLS and YYNGEE. The V and J ends lost 4 bases and 5 bases, in that order; junction bases with no gene match: 8. The CDR3 sequence is 14 residues long. The CDR3 sequence: CASSPRTSWETQYF. CDR3 bases: TGTGCCAGCAGCCCAAGGACTAGTTGGGAGACCCAGTACTTC.

In DNA form, the CDR3 reads TGTGCCAGCAGTTACTCCGACAGTCCCTATCAGCCCCAGCATTTT. It yields the protein CASSYSDSPYQPQHF. The rearrangement uses TRBV6-5 and TRBJ1-5; maybe TRBD1 (5 bases). The CDR3 length is 15 residues. V shed 0 bases and J shed 5 bases, with 11 bases lying between them. Germline CDR1 is MNHEY and CDR2 is SVGAGI.

This chain joins TRBV19 and TRBJ2-7, with 7 bases aligning to TRBD1. The CDR3 length is 12 residues. CDR1 and CDR2 from the germline V gene are LNHDA and SQIVND (reference sequence). Germline trimming cut 5 bases from V and 5 bases from J; bases unmatched to any gene: 3. Here the CDR3 reads CASSPGQDEQYF. The CDR3 nucleotides read TGTGCCAGTAGTCCAGGACAGGACGAGCAGTACTTC. Looking up the rest from reference TRBV19 and TRBJ2-7 gives the full variable domain: DGGITQSPKYLFRKEGQNVTLSCEQNLNHDAMYWYRQDPGQGLRLIYYSQIVNDFQKGDIAEGYSVSREKKESFPLTVTSAQKNPTAFYLCASSPGQDEQYFGPGTRLTVT.

This clone occurred once. The J gene is TRBJ1-2, the V gene TRBV5-5, with D possibly TRBD1 on 5 matching bases. Trimming removed 4 bases at V and 7 bases at J, with 23 bases between. This CDR3 has 16 amino acids. The V gene's germline CDR1 is SGHKS and CDR2 YYEKEE (reference sequence). The DNA for the CDR3 is TGTGCCAGCAGCGTGGCGGCGGGACGGAGGGCTAGTGGCTACACCTTC. Its translation is CASSVAAGRRASGYTF.

The rearrangement links TRBV5-6 to TRBJ2-7; no clear D. CDR1 is SGHDT, CDR2 YYEEEE, per germline. The CDR3 is made up of 11 amino acids. Trimming cost V 0 bases and J 8 bases, with 6 bases left between them. The CDR3 DNA is TGTGCCAGCAGCTTGGCAGAAAAGCAGTACTTC. It translates to CASSLAEKQYF.

The chain has TRBV29-1 and TRBJ2-7, with 9 bases identical to TRBD2. The germline gives CDR1 SQVTM, CDR2 ANQGSEA. Unmatched junction bases numbered 5, after V lost 6 bases and J lost 2 bases. The CDR3 length is 13 residues. CDR3 DNA: TGCAGCGTGCAGACTAGCGGACCCTACGAGCAGTACTTC. As protein: CSVQTSGPYEQYF.

The rearrangement links TRBV12-3 or TRBV12-4 to TRBJ1-2; D not certain. CDR3 length: 13 amino acids. Trimming shortened V by 5 bases and J by 4 bases, and 11 bases separated the two germline ends. CDR3 nucleotides: TGTGCCAGCAGTGACGGGGTTCTCTATGGCTACACCTTC. Translated: CASSDGVLYGYTF.

In this sample, this clone turned up once. This rearrangement joins TRBV12-3 or TRBV12-4 to TRBJ1-2; 9 nucleotides line up with TRBD1. The CDR3 length is 13 residues. J gave up 5 bases and V 5 bases, and 3 bases lay outside the gene matches. The DNA for the CDR3 is TGTGCCAGCAGTGTTGGACAGGGGTATGGCTACACCTTC. This sequence encodes CASSVGQGYGYTF.

The chain has TRBV2 and TRBJ1-1; possibly TRBD1 for D (6 bases). Germline CDR1 is SNHLY and CDR2 is FYNNEI. V dropped 2 bases and J dropped 12 bases, with 16 bases sitting between them. There are 13 residues in the CDR3. CDR3 amino acids: CASSEYARGATFF. The CDR3, as DNA: TGTGCCAGCAGTGAATATGCCAGGGGAGCGACTTTCTTT.

Written as DNA, the CDR3 is TGTGCCACCACGACTAGCGGGAGGGCCTGGGAGACCCAGTACTTC. It encodes CATTTSGRAWETQYF. The chain combines TRBV15 with TRBJ2-5; 14 nucleotides agree with TRBD2. CDR1 LNHNV and CDR2 YYDKDF come from the germline V gene (reference sequence). The ends lost 7 bases at V and 5 bases at J; junction bases unmatched: 6. This CDR3 is 15 amino acids long.

The V and J genes are TRBV6-4 and TRBJ2-2; 7 nucleotides match TRBD2. The trim removed 0 bases at V and 5 bases at J, leaving 3 bases unmatched. There are 15 residues in the CDR3. In germline, CDR1 is MRHNA, CDR2 SNTAGT. The CDR3 loop is CASSDSPGGTGELFF. In DNA, the CDR3 is TGTGCCAGCAGTGACTCTCCCGGGGGGACCGGGGAGCTGTTTTTT.

This clone showed up just once. The genes are TRBV28 and TRBJ2-7; TRBD2 matches at 7 bases. The CDR3 extends over 15 amino acids. Germline CDR1 reads MDHEN; CDR2 reads SYDVKM. V was clipped by 5 bases and J by 2 bases; unmatched bases: 9. CDR3: CASSPGYRGAYEQYF. In DNA, the CDR3 is TGTGCCAGCAGTCCAGGCTACCGGGGGGCCTACGAGCAGTACTTC.

The chain is built from TRBV3-1 (or the pseudogene TRBV3-2) and TRBJ2-5; no definite D call. The germline gives CDR1 LGHDT, CDR2 YNNKEL (reference sequence). This CDR3 comprises 13 residues. Trimming took 4 bases from V and 5 from J, leaving 11 bases between them. The CDR3 DNA sequence: TGTGCCAGCAGCCTAGAGGCATGGGAGACCCAGTACTTC. This sequence encodes CASSLEAWETQYF.

This clone appeared once. The genes are TRBV15 and TRBJ1-1; the D gene is possibly TRBD1 (6 bases). CDR1 and CDR2 (germline): LNHNV, YYDKDF (reference sequence). The V and J ends lost 0 bases and 4 bases respectively, with 6 bases between them. This CDR3 comprises 13 residues. The CDR3 loop reads CATSREGGTEAFF. The CDR3 nucleotides read TGTGCCACCAGCAGAGAAGGGGGCACTGAAGCTTTCTTT.

The rearrangement uses TRBV7-2 and TRBJ1-2; the D gene is possibly TRBD1 (5 bases). V lost 2 bases and J lost 4, with 8 bases in between. This CDR3 region has 13 residues. Germline CDR1 SGHTA, CDR2 FQGNSA. The chain's CDR3 is CASSLIDSYGYTF. DNA of the CDR3: TGTGCCAGCAGCTTAATCGACAGCTATGGCTACACCTTC.

The J gene is TRBJ1-1, the V gene TRBV4-2, with D possibly being TRBD1 (6 bases). This CDR3 comprises 15 residues. V lost 3 bases and J lost 3, with 14 bases in between. The germline V gene has CDR1 LGHNA and CDR2 YNFKEQ. This CDR3 reads CASSHQGKRDTEAFF. In nucleotides, the CDR3 is TGTGCCAGCAGCCACCAGGGGAAGAGGGACACTGAAGCTTTCTTT.

CDR3 protein: CASSYRRTGMETQYF. CDR3 nucleotides: TGTGCCAGCAGTTACCGGCGGACAGGGATGGAGACCCAGTACTTC. The chain carries TRBV6-6 and TRBJ2-5; 8 bases are a match to TRBD1. Trimming at V came to 2 bases and at J to 5 bases, leaving 7 bases not matched to a gene. From germline, CDR1 is MNHNY and CDR2 SVGAGI (reference sequence). The CDR3 totals 15 residues.

The chain uses TRBV10-3 and TRBJ2-1; 14 bases are a match to TRBD2. The V gene's germline CDR1 is ENHRY and CDR2 SYGVKD. J lost 4 bases, V lost 3 bases, and 2 bases had no gene match. The CDR3 loop spans 16 amino acids. The CDR3 nucleotides are TGTGCCATCAGTGAACGGACTAGCGGGAGGTACAATGAGCAGTTCTTC. Translation: CAISERTSGRYNEQFF.

The chain has TRBV19 and TRBJ2-7; a possible D gene is TRBD1 (6 bases). In germline, CDR1 is LNHDA, CDR2 SQIVND (reference sequence). V was pared by 5 bases and J by 6 bases, with 17 bases between. The CDR3 runs 14 residues. This CDR3 reads CASSEQGSSGEQYF. CDR3 DNA: TGTGCCAGTAGTGAACAGGGTAGCTCGGGCGAGCAGTACTTC. Supplemented by reference TRBV19 and TRBJ2-7, the full variable domain reads DGGITQSPKYLFRKEGQNVTLSCEQNLNHDAMYWYRQDPGQGLRLIYYSQIVNDFQKGDIAEGYSVSREKKESFPLTVTSAQKNPTAFYLCASSEQGSSGEQYFGPGTRLTVT.

This chain links TRBV7-2 with TRBJ2-1; D may be TRBD2 (5 bases). The CDR3 sequence is 16 residues long. Trimming stripped 3 bases from V and 5 bases from J, with 17 bases between. The germline V gene has CDR1 SGHTA and CDR2 FQGNSA. This CDR3 is CASSFGLLRMDNEQFF. The CDR3 DNA is TGTGCCAGCAGCTTCGGACTTCTAAGAATGGACAATGAGCAGTTCTTC.

The table lists this clone with a count of one. The CDR3 DNA follows: TGTGCCAGCTCACCAAGCACGGGGACTGAAGCTTTCTTT. It translates to CASSPSTGTEAFF. The V and J genes are TRBV18 and TRBJ1-1; no clear D gene. Trimming removed 2 bases from V and 5 bases from J, with 9 bases in between. This CDR3 spans 13 amino acids. The germline CDR1 and CDR2 sequences are KGHSH and LQKENI.